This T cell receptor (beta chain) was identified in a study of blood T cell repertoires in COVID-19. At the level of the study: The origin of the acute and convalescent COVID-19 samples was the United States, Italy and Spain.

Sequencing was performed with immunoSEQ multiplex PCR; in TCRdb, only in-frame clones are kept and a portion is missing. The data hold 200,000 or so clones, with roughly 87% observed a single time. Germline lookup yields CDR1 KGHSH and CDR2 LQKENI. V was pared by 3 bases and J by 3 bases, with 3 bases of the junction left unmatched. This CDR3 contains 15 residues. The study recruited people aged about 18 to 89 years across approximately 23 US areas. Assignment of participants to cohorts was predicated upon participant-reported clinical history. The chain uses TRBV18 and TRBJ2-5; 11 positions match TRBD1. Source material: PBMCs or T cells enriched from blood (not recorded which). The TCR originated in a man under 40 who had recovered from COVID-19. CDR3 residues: CASSPWTGGEETQYF. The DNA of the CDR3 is TGTGCCAGCTCACCGTGGACAGGGGGCGAAGAGACCCAGTACTTC.